This TCR beta chain originates from a study of regulatory T cells in long-lasting Graves disease. Combining iRepertoire HTBI primers with Arm-PCR of CDR3 regions, the authors built TCR beta libraries. Via MiXCR, TCRdb re-called the multiplex PCR reads, giving one row per CDR3 protein. The sample includes about 220,000 distinct CDR3 sequences, about 16% of them seen just once. Germline V gene data show CDR1 as SGHRS and CDR2 as YFSETQ. This CDR3 contains 14 residues. With 4 bases clipped from V and 7 bases from J, the junction kept 9 bases outside the gene matches. This clonotype has at least ten counts. Time point given: newly diagnosed GD, antithyroid drugs for less than 3 months. PBMC RNA was the source of the TCR library.

This material consisted of peripheral blood mononuclear cells (PBMCs), taken at new diagnosis, from a patient treated with antithyroid drugs. This chain connects TRBV5-1 to TRBJ2-5; 8 nucleotides align to TRBD2. This receptor was taken from a female donor with Graves disease. The CDR3 DNA follows: TGCGCCAGCAGCCCCGGACTAGCAACGGGGACCCAGTACTTC. It is translated as CASSPGLATGTQYF.